The rows below give T cell receptor beta chains drawn from one sample of a study of beta chain features in type 1 diabetes. Profiled with immunoSEQ multiplex PCR; TCRdb holds only in-frame clones, not every one. Of some 350,000 clones in the sample, 9.5% to 10% were seen once. The material sequenced was central memory CD4+ T cells from blood. These receptors all stem from a man aged 30 to 45 with type 1 diabetes. CDR3s include the opening cysteine and the closing phenylalanine or tryptophan. The D gene is left open where the match is weak. Clone size is given for some rows only: seen once, a few or many times, or a class if the clone is expanded.

v_call	cdr3_length	clone_size	j_call	d_call	cdr3_nt	cdr3_aa
TRBV4-3	15	.	TRBJ2-1	TRBD1	TGCGCCAGCAGCCCGGGACAGGGGGTAGTGGGTGAGCAGTTCTTC	CASSPGQGVVGEQFF
TRBV9	15	.	TRBJ2-3	.	TGTGCCAGCAGCCCCCGGCGGATGGGCACAGATACGCAGTATTTT	CASSPRRMGTDTQYF
TRBV27	15	.	TRBJ2-7	.	TGTGCCAGCAGTCCCCTCCAAACAGGGAACTACGAGCAGTACTTC	CASSPLQTGNYEQYF
TRBV29-1	13	.	TRBJ1-1	.	TGCAGCGTTGAGGCTGCTGTAGGGAGGCAAGCTTTCTTT	CSVEAAVGRQAFF
TRBV5-5	14	few	TRBJ1-1	.	TGTGCCAGCAGCATTACACCCAGAGGGACTGAAGCTTTCTTT	CASSITPRGTEAFF
TRBV5-1	16	.	TRBJ2-3	TRBD2	TGCGCCAGCAGCTTGGGGGCTAGCGGGACCTCAGATACGCAGTATTTT	CASSLGASGTSDTQYF
TRBV19	17	.	TRBJ2-2	TRBD2	TGTGCCAGTTGGAGCCCACTAGCGGGAGTTACCACCGGGGAGCTGTTTTTT	CASWSPLAGVTTGELFF
TRBV28	14	few	TRBJ2-2	.	TGTGCCAGCAGTTTCCTCACTAGCACCGGGGAGCTGTTTTTT	CASSFLTSTGELFF
TRBV4-2	14	few	TRBJ2-1	.	TGTGCCAGCAGCCAACAGGACCAAGACAATGAGCAGTTCTTC	CASSQQDQDNEQFF
TRBV28	17	few	TRBJ1-5	.	TGTGCCAGCAGTTTAGACAGTTTTGCCTTATCGGGTCAGCCCCAGCATTTT	CASSLDSFALSGQPQHF
TRBV29-1	15	.	TRBJ2-5	.	TGCAGCGTTGACCTACAGAAGGGGTCACAAGAGACCCAGTACTTC	CSVDLQKGSQETQYF
TRBV6-1	12	many	TRBJ1-2	.	TGTGCCAGCTCCAGGGTAGATCATGGCTACACCTTC	CASSRVDHGYTF
TRBV7-9	12	.	TRBJ2-5	.	TGTGCCAGCCGCCTCATTACGGAGACCCAGTACTTC	CASRLITETQYF
TRBV6-1	12	few	TRBJ1-2	.	TGTGCCAGCACGGGGCAGGGCTATGGCTACACCTTC	CASTGQGYGYTF
TRBV2	13	.	TRBJ2-5	TRBD1	TGTGCCAGCGTCCGGGACAGTAGGGAGACCCAGTACTTC	CASVRDSRETQYF
TRBV6-1	14	.	TRBJ2-3	.	TGTGCCAGCAGTGAACCTGGGCGGGCAGATACGCAGTATTTT	CASSEPGRADTQYF
TRBV19	15	many	TRBJ2-7	.	TGTGCCAGTAGTATTGCAGAGACAGGAATTTACGAGCAGTACTTC	CASSIAETGIYEQYF
TRBV4-1	12	few	TRBJ2-7	.	TGTGCCAGCAGCCAAGTTTATAACGAGCAGTACTTC	CASSQVYNEQYF
TRBV29-1	14	few	TRBJ2-2	.	TGCAGCGTCTACAGGGGAGGGAACACCGGGGAGCTGTTTTTT	CSVYRGGNTGELFF
TRBV6-4	13	.	TRBJ2-7	.	TGTGCCAGCAGACCCGGACGGTCCTACGAGCAGTACTTC	CASRPGRSYEQYF
TRBV6-1	14	.	TRBJ1-4	TRBD1	TGTGCCAGCAGAACAGGGGCAACTAATGAAAAACTGTTTTTT	CASRTGATNEKLFF
TRBV5-1	12	.	TRBJ2-7	.	TGCGCCAGCAGCTTGGACCGTCGGGAGCAGTACTTC	CASSLDRREQYF
TRBV2	15	few	TRBJ2-2	.	TGTGCCAGCAGTTCCACCTCCGGGGACACCGGGGAGCTGTTTTTT	CASSSTSGDTGELFF
TRBV5-4	15	.	TRBJ2-2	.	TGTGCCAGCAGCTTGGCCGGGCCCGGCACCGGGGAGCTGTTTTTT	CASSLAGPGTGELFF
TRBV11-2	12	.	TRBJ1-2	.	TGTGCCAGCAGCTTGATGAACTATGGCTACACCTTC	CASSLMNYGYTF
TRBV11-2	16	few	TRBJ2-1	TRBD2	TGTGCCAGCAGCTTAGTTCGCCTAGCGGTCTACAATGAGCAGTTCTTC	CASSLVRLAVYNEQFF
TRBV4-3	15	.	TRBJ1-2	TRBD1	TGCGCCAGCAGCCACCGGACAGGGTCCCAAAGTGGCTACACCTTC	CASSHRTGSQSGYTF